These T cell receptor beta chains were read from a single sample in a study of cytomegalovirus exposure and HLA in healthy donors. Measured with immunoSEQ multiplex PCR; TCRdb has only the in-frame clones, and not every one. The table has 140,000 or so clones, roughly 74% seen once. Sequenced: PBMCs. These receptors were collected from a woman aged 18-35 years in good health and CMV-seropositive. Each CDR3 is given with its conserved first and last residue. The D gene is left open where the match is weak. Not every row has a clone size; where given, it reads once, few, many or a size class.

J: TRBJ2-1; size: NA; V: TRBV7-9; D: NA; DNA: TGTGCCAGCAGCTTACTACGAGCACGAGACAGCAACTACAATGAGCAGTTCTTC; CDR3: CASSLLRARDSNYNEQFF
J: TRBJ1-6; size: NA; V: TRBV2; D: NA; DNA: TGTGCCAGCAGTGAAGCGATTTCTCGGGTGGGTTCACCCCTCCACTTT; CDR3: CASSEAISRVGSPLHF
J: TRBJ1-1; size: NA; V: TRBV7-2; D: NA; DNA: TGTGCCAGCAGCTTAGATCCGAACTCCTACACTGAAGCTTTCTTT; CDR3: CASSLDPNSYTEAFF
J: TRBJ2-7; size: NA; V: TRBV6-6; D: NA; DNA: TGTGCCAGCAGTTCCAACAGGGCTGGCAGCTCCTACGAGCAGTACTTC; CDR3: CASSSNRAGSSYEQYF
J: TRBJ2-4; size: few; V: TRBV18; D: NA; DNA: TGTGCCAGCTCACCCCGGGACAAGATAGCCAAAAACATTCAGTACTTC; CDR3: CASSPRDKIAKNIQYF
J: TRBJ1-1; size: NA; V: TRBV29-1; D: NA; DNA: TGCAGCGTCAGCGGGGGGGGCACTGAAGCTTTCTTT; CDR3: CSVSGGGTEAFF
J: TRBJ1-1; size: NA; V: TRBV10-2; D: NA; DNA: TGCGCCACCCGACCGCAACAGGGTTCAAACACTGAAGCTTTCTTT; CDR3: CATRPQQGSNTEAFF
J: TRBJ2-3; size: NA; V: TRBV18; D: NA; DNA: TGTGCCAGCTCACCACTGGAGGCTAGCGGCACAGATACGCAGTATTTT; CDR3: CASSPLEASGTDTQYF
J: TRBJ1-2; size: NA; V: TRBV7-9; D: NA; DNA: TGTGCCAGCAGCTTTTCGTCGTACCGGCGGTATGCCCACTATGGCTACACCTTC; CDR3: CASSFSSYRRYAHYGYTF
J: TRBJ2-1; size: NA; V: TRBV2; D: TRBD2; DNA: TGTGCCAGCAGTAGACTAGCGGGGGGCTACAATGAGCAGTTCTTC; CDR3: CASSRLAGGYNEQFF
J: TRBJ2-4; size: once; V: TRBV20-1; D: NA; DNA: TGCAGTGCGTCCCAGGGTACCATTCAGTACTTC; CDR3: CSASQGTIQYF
J: TRBJ2-1; size: NA; V: TRBV15; D: NA; DNA: TGTGCCACCAGCAGAGAGGCGGGGGCCCTCCCTCGTGAGCAGTTCTTC; CDR3: CATSREAGALPREQFF
J: TRBJ2-3; size: NA; V: TRBV13; D: TRBD2; DNA: TGTGCCAGCAGAGGCGCGGGGGGGAGCACAGATACGCAGTATTTT; CDR3: CASRGAGGSTDTQYF
J: TRBJ1-2; size: NA; V: TRBV4-1; D: NA; DNA: TGCGCCAGCAGCCAAGATCGAGTAACCTTGTATGGCTACACCTTC; CDR3: CASSQDRVTLYGYTF
J: TRBJ1-2; size: NA; V: TRBV7-2; D: TRBD1; DNA: TGTGCCAGCAGCTCTCGACAGGGGGAGTTCCTAAGGCCCACCTTC; CDR3: CASSSRQGEFLRPTF
J: TRBJ1-1; size: NA; V: TRBV9; D: TRBD1; DNA: TGTGCCAGCAACACAGGGGGGACTGAAGCTTTCTTT; CDR3: CASNTGGTEAFF
J: TRBJ1-6; size: NA; V: TRBV25-1; D: TRBD1; DNA: TGTGCCAGCAGTACCCGGGACAGGGGAATTTCACCCCTCCACTTT; CDR3: CASSTRDRGISPLHF